This entry describes one T cell receptor beta chain. The target antigen is unknown. Clones were sequenced by immunoSEQ multiplex PCR, and TCRdb holds only the in-frame ones, with some missing. The table lists some 25,000 clones, roughly 68% of them singletons. The length of the CDR3 is 13 residues. V shed 6 bases and J shed 1 base, with 7 bases lying between them. Germline CDR1 is SGHDT and CDR2 is YYEEEE. The data were taken from a study of PD-1 blockade in classical Hodgkin lymphoma. Study-wide results and caveats: Exclusion applied to patients who initiated nivolumab less than 1 year following ASCT. Why repertoires differed is undefined; disease activity or prior therapy possibly contributed.

With no exception, relapse followed autologous stem cell transplantation in all patients, and brentuximab vedotin exposure varied. The receptor was isolated from a human donor with classical Hodgkin lymphoma. The chain uses TRBV5-6 and TRBJ2-2; D uncertain. The sequences come from peripheral blood mononuclear cells (PBMCs), collected before the second cycle of nivolumab. CDR3 loop: CASTDWNTGELFF. The CDR3 DNA reads TGTGCCAGCACCGACTGGAACACCGGGGAGCTGTTTTTT.